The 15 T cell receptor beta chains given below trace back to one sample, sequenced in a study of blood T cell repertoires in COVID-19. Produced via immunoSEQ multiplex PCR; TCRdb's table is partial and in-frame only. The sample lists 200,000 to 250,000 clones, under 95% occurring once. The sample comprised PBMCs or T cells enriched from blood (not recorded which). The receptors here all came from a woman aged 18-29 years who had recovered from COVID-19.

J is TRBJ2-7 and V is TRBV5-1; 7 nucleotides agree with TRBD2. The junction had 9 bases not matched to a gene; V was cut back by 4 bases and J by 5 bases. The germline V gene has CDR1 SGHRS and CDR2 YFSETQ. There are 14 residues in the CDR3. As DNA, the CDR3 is TGCGCCAGCAGCCCTAAGGGAGGGTCCCACGAGCAGTACTTC. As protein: CASSPKGGSHEQYF.

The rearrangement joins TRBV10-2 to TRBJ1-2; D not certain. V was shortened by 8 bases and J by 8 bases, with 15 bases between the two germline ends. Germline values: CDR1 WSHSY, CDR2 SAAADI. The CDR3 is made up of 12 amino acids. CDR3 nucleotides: TGCGCCAGCTATTTATACCGCGGGGGCTACACCTTC. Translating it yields CASYLYRGGYTF.

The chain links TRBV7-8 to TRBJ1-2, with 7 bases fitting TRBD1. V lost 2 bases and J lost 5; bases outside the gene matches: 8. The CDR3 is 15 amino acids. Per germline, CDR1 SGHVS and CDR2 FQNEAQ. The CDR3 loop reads CASSLRYGTEYGYTF. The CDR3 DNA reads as TGTGCCAGCAGCTTAAGATATGGGACAGAATATGGCTACACCTTC. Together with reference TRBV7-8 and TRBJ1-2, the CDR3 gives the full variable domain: GAGVSQSPRYKVAKRGQDVALRCDPISGHVSLFWYQQALGQGPEFLTYFQNEAQLDKSGLPSDRFFAERPEGSVSTLKIQRTQQEDSAVYLCASSLRYGTEYGYTFGSGTRLTVV.

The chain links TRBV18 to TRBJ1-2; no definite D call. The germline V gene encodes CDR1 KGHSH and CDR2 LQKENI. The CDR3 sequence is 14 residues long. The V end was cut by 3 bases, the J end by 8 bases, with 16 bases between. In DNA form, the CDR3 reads TGTGCCAGCTCACCCCGGCGGCTAGGGAGGGGCTACACCTTC. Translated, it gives CASSPRRLGRGYTF. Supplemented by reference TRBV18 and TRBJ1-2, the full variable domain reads NAGVMQNPRHLVRRRGQEARLRCSPMKGHSHVYWYRQLPEEGLKFMVYLQKENIIDESGMPKERFSAEFPKEGPSILRIQQVVRGDSAAYFCASSPRRLGRGYTFGSGTRLTVV.

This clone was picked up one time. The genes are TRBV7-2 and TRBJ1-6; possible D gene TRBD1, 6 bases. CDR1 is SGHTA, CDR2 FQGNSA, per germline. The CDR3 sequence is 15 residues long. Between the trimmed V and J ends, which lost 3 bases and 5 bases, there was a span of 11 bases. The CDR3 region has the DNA TGTGCCAGCAGCTTCACGACAGGAAATAATTCACCCCTCCACTTT. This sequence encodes CASSFTTGNNSPLHF.

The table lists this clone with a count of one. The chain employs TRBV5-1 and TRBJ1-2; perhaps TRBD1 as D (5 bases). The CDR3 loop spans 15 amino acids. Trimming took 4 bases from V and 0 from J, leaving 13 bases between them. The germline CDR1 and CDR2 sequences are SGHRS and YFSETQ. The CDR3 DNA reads TGCGCCAGCAGCGATCACAGGATTTCTAACTATGGCTACACCTTC. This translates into CASSDHRISNYGYTF. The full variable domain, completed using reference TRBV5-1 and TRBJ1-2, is KAGVTQTPRYLIKTRGQQVTLSCSPISGHRSVSWYQQTPGQGLQFLFEYFSETQRNKGNFPGRFSGRQFSNSRSEMNVSTLELGDSALYLCASSDHRISNYGYTFGSGTRLTVV.

CDR3 protein: CASSLAGNQPQHF. In DNA form, the CDR3 reads TGTGCCAGCAGCTTGGCGGGAAATCAGCCCCAGCATTTT. This rearrangement joins TRBV5-8 to TRBJ1-5; D unclear. V lost 0 bases, J lost 4 bases, and 5 bases lay in between. The V gene's germline CDR1 is SGHTS and CDR2 YDEGEE. This CDR3 contains 13 residues.

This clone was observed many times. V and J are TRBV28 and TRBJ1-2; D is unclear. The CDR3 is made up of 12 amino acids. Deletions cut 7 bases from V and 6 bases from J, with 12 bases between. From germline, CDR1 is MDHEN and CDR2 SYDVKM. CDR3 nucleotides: TGTGCCAGCAAACTTGGCGAGGATGGCTACACCTTC. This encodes CASKLGEDGYTF.

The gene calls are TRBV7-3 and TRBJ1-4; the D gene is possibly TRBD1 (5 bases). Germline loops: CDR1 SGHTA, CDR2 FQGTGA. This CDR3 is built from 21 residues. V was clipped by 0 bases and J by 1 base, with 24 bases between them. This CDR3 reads CASSLTNPPGQGRVTNEKLFF. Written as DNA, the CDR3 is TGTGCCAGCAGCTTAACGAACCCGCCAGGGCAAGGTCGGGTAACTAATGAAAAACTGTTTTTT. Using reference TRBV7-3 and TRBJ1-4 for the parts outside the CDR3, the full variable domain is GAGVSQTPSNKVTEKGKYVELRCDPISGHTALYWYRQSLGQGPEFLIYFQGTGAADDSGLPNDRFFAVRPEGSVSTLKIQRTERGDSAVYLCASSLTNPPGQGRVTNEKLFFGSGTQLSVL.

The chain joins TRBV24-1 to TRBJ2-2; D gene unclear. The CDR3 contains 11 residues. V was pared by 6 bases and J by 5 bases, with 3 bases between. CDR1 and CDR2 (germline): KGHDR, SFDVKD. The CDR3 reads CATSTTGELFF. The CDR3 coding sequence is TGTGCCACCAGTACAACCGGGGAGCTGTTTTTT.

Here the CDR3 DNA reads TGTGCCAGCAGCTTAGCGGCCGGGGTCACTGAAGCTTTCTTT. It yields the protein CASSLAAGVTEAFF. V gene TRBV7-2 combines with J gene TRBJ1-1; D not certain. CDR1 is SGHTA and CDR2 is FQGNSA in the germline V gene. Trimming shortened V by 0 bases and J by 4 bases, and 9 bases separated the two germline ends. There are 14 residues in the CDR3.

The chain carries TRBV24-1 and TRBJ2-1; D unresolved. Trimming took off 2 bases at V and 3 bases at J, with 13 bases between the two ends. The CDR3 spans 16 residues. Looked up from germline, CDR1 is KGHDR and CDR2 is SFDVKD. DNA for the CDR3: TGTGCCACCAGTGATTCCGGGTCCCGTAGCTACAATGAGCAGTTCTTC. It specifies CATSDSGSRSYNEQFF.

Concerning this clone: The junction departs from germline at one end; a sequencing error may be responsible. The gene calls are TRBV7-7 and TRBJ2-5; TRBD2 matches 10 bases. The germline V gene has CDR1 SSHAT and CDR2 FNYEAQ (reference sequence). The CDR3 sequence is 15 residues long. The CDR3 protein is CASSFSGGFQETQYF. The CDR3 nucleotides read TGTGCTAGCAGCTTTAGCGGGGGGTTCCAAGAGACCCAGTACTTC. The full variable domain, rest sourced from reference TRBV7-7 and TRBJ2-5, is GAGVSQSPRYKVTKRGQDVTLRCDPISSHATLYWYQQALGQGPEFLTYFNYEAQPDKSGLPSDRFSAERPEGSISTLTIQRTEQRDSAMYRCASSFSGGFQETQYFGPGTRLLVL.

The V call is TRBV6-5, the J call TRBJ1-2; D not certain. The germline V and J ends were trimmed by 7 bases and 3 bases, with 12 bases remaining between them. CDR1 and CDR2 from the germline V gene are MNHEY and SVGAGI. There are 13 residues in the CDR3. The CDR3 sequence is CASTDRQDYGYTF. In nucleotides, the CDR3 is TGTGCCAGCACAGACCGACAAGACTATGGCTACACCTTC.

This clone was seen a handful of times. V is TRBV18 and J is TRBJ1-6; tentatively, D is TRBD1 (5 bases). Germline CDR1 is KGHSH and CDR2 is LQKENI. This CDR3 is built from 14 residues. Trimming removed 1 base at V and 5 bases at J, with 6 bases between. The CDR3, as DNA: TGTGCCAGCTCACCACAGGGGAATAATTCACCCCTCCACTTT. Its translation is CASSPQGNNSPLHF.